These 11 T cell receptor beta chains share one sample of origin, sequenced in a study of regulatory T cells in long-lasting Graves disease. Libraries of TCR beta came from iRepertoire HTBI primers plus Arm-PCR of CDR3 regions. TCRdb reprocessed the multiplex PCR reads via MiXCR and lists one record per CDR3 protein. In the table there are roughly 380,000 distinct CDR3 sequences, around 16% of which are singletons. Time point meaning: newly diagnosed GD, antithyroid drugs for less than 3 months. The TCR library used RNA extracted from PBMCs. Sequences were derived from peripheral blood mononuclear cells (PBMCs), sampled at new diagnosis, from a patient treated with antithyroid drugs. These receptor sequences come from a female donor with Graves disease.

V and J are TRBV2 and TRBJ2-7, with 9 bases that match TRBD2. The CDR3 sequence is 14 residues long. Trimming took 4 bases from V and 2 from J; bases not matched to a gene: 3. The germline CDR1 and CDR2 sequences are SNHLY and FYNNEI. As DNA, the CDR3 is TGTGCCAGCAGTGGGTCTAGCGGGGCCTACGAGCAGTACTTC. It specifies CASSGSSGAYEQYF.

This clonotype was detected ten times or more. The chain is built from TRBV6-4 and TRBJ1-1; tentative D call: TRBD1 (6 bases). Trimming removed 2 bases from V and 6 bases from J, with 22 bases in between. This CDR3 has 17 amino acids. Germline V CDR1 and CDR2: MRHNA, SNTAGT. CDR3 loop: CASSDRFSRTVSAEAFF. The CDR3 coding sequence is TGTGCCAGCAGTGACCGGTTCTCAAGGACAGTTAGCGCTGAAGCTTTCTTT.

This clonotype was detected ten times or more. The chain joins TRBV12-3 or TRBV12-4 to TRBJ1-1; no clear D gene. The CDR3 spans 13 residues. With 4 bases removed from V and 3 bases from J, the gap between germline ends came to 9 bases. Here the CDR3 reads CASSYGEDTEAFF. The CDR3 DNA is TGTGCCAGCAGTTACGGAGAAGACACTGAAGCTTTCTTT.

This clonotype showed up just a few times. The chain recombines TRBV6-1 with TRBJ2-3; 8 bases line up with TRBD2. This CDR3 is 14 amino acids long. Germline CDR1 and CDR2: MNHNS and SASEGT. Germline trimming cut 8 bases from V and 3 bases from J; bases unmatched to any gene: 7. The CDR3 nucleotides read TGTGCCAGCGGGTCTACTAGCGGAACAGATACGCAGTATTTT. Its protein is CASGSTSGTDTQYF.

This clonotype was recorded many times. This chain uses TRBV11-2 with TRBJ2-7; 12 bases agree with TRBD2. Germline loops: CDR1 SGHAT, CDR2 FQNNGV. CDR3 length equals 16 residues. V lost 5 bases, J lost 5 bases, and 10 bases stayed unmatched. Written as DNA, the CDR3 is TGTGCCAGCAGCCCCGAGCTATGGACTAGCGGGAACGAGCAGTACTTC. This gives the protein CASSPELWTSGNEQYF.

This clonotype was detected ten times or more. The rearrangement uses TRBV3-1 and TRBJ2-5; 10 bases line up with TRBD2. V shed 0 bases and J 6 bases; nucleotides not matched to a gene: 10. In germline, CDR1 is LGHDT, CDR2 YNNKEL (reference sequence). CDR3 size: 17 residues. The CDR3 DNA is TGTGCCAGCAGCCAAGACCGGTCAGCGGGGGGGCGAAAGACCCAGTACTTC. Its protein product is CASSQDRSAGGRKTQYF.

This clonotype showed up many times. J is TRBJ2-1 and V is TRBV4-3; 13 nucleotides agree with TRBD2. Germline V lookup: CDR1 LGHNA, CDR2 YSLEER. This CDR3 is 16 amino acids long. Germline trimming cut 3 bases from V and 8 bases from J; bases unmatched to any gene: 7. The DNA of the CDR3 is TGCGCCAGCAGCCAGCGGACTAGCGGGAGATTCGATGAGCAGTTCTTC. Translated, it gives CASSQRTSGRFDEQFF.

The chain joins TRBV19 to TRBJ1-5; the D gene is possibly TRBD1 (5 bases). Germline V gives CDR1 LNHDA, CDR2 SQIVND (reference sequence). V gave up 7 bases and J gave up 7 bases, with 14 bases separating them. The CDR3 contains 13 residues. In nucleotides, the CDR3 is TGTGCCAGTACTGGGGCATTCTCGCAGCCCCAGCATTTT. Amino acid sequence: CASTGAFSQPQHF.

As to this clonotype: A much larger clone sits a single nucleotide away, making a read error possible. The chain recombines TRBV4-1 with TRBJ1-5; D uncertain. Germline V gives CDR1 MGHRA, CDR2 YSYEKL. CDR3 size: 14 residues. The CDR3 DNA is TGCGCCAGCAACCAAGATTGGTGGAATCAGCCCCAGCATTTT. Translated, it gives CASNQDWWNQPQHF.

The chain links TRBV30 to TRBJ1-1; D is unclear. With 1 base removed from V and 1 base from J, the gap between germline ends came to 10 bases. Germline V lookup: CDR1 GTSNPN, CDR2 SVGIG (reference sequence). CDR3 length: 14 residues. CDR3 nucleotides: TGTGCCTGGAGTGGGACGGTGGGGAACACTGAAGCTTTCTTT. Translation gives CAWSGTVGNTEAFF.

This clonotype has ten or more counts. The chain couples TRBV30 to TRBJ2-7; unclear D gene. This CDR3 spans 12 amino acids. Germline V gene lookup returns CDR1 GTSNPN and CDR2 SVGIG (reference sequence). V lost 3 bases and J 9 bases, leaving 15 bases between the germline ends. CDR3 amino acids: CAWSYAESGQYF. In DNA, the CDR3 is TGTGCCTGGAGCTACGCTGAGTCTGGGCAGTACTTC. Based on the CDR3 plus reference TRBV30 and TRBJ2-7, the full variable domain is SQTIHQWPATLVQPVGSPLSLECTVEGTSNPNLYWYRQAAGRGLQLLFYSVGIGQISSEVPQNLSASRPQDRQFILSSKKLLLSDSGFYLCAWSYAESGQYFGPGTRLTVT.